The entry below gives a single T cell receptor (beta chain) sequence along with its context. Its specificity is not known. The data derive from a study of radiation and T cells in renal cell carcinoma. Trimming took 2 bases from V and 6 from J, leaving 14 bases between them. The CDR3 loop spans 16 amino acids. Germline V gene sequence: CDR1 SEHNR, CDR2 FQNEAQ (reference sequence). Study-level results: Top tumor clonotypes rose in blood 2 weeks post-radiation, then contracted.

Time point given: baseline pretreatment blood. The treatment was: 15 Gy SBRT to primary tumor, nephrectomy 4 weeks later. After SBRT, blood was collected at 2 and 4 weeks, plus baseline. Profiling relied on immunoSEQ multiplex PCR, and the TCRdb table lists in-frame clones only, not all of them. Among some 150,000 clones, roughly 88% were seen once, and the ten largest hold 12%. The chain combines TRBV7-9 with TRBJ1-6, with D possibly matching TRBD1 (5 bases). Specimen: blood, collected from a patient whose treatment included radiotherapy and nephrectomy. The origin of this receptor is a woman aged 50 to 60 with renal cell carcinoma. The CDR3 spells CASSLTGTGTNSPLHF. CDR3 nucleotides: TGTGCCAGCAGCTTAACCGGGACGGGAACTAATTCACCCCTCCACTTT.